A single sample is the source of the 10 T cell receptor beta chains below, sequenced in a study of T cell changes during pregnancy in multiple sclerosis. The method was immunoSEQ multiplex PCR; TCRdb's version includes in-frame clones alone and lacks a portion of them. Of just under 100,000 clones in the sample, approximately 95% are singletons; the top ten hold 0.99%. This sample comprised peripheral blood, obtained after pregnancy. The receptors stem from a female donor with multiple sclerosis, enrolled in a pregnancy study.

In its sample, this clone was seen a few times. The rearrangement links TRBV28 to TRBJ2-5, with D tentatively TRBD2 (7 bases). The V end lost 6 bases, the J end lost 3 bases, and 11 bases lay between the germline ends. The CDR3 consists of 13 residues. In germline, CDR1 is MDHEN, CDR2 SYDVKM. CDR3 in DNA: TGTGCCAGCAGCGAGGGGGGGGAAGAGACCCAGTACTTC. Its translation is CASSEGGEETQYF.

This chain links TRBV7-9 with TRBJ1-5, with TRBD1 matching 10 bases. Germline CDR1 reads SEHNR; CDR2 reads FQNEAQ (reference sequence). With 3 bases clipped from V and 6 bases from J, the junction kept 5 bases outside the gene matches. This CDR3 has 15 residues. Here the CDR3 DNA reads TGTGCCAGCAGCTTCGGGACAGGGGTGGGTCAGCCCCAGCATTTT. Its protein product is CASSFGTGVGQPQHF.

A single count supports this clone. This chain links TRBV4-2 with TRBJ2-1; 7 positions match TRBD2. CDR3 length equals 14 residues. Losses at the gene ends were 0 bases for V and 10 bases for J; bases not matched to a gene: 6. Looked up from germline, CDR1 is LGHNA and CDR2 is YNFKEQ. The CDR3 spells CASSQDGSSGEQFF. CDR3 nucleotides: TGTGCCAGCAGCCAAGATGGATCTAGCGGAGAGCAGTTCTTC.

J is TRBJ1-1 and V is TRBV28, with a possible D match to TRBD1 (5 bases). CDR1 and CDR2 (germline): MDHEN, SYDVKM. This CDR3 contains 15 residues. The V end was cut by 1 base, the J end by 0 bases, with 9 bases between. CDR3 residues: CASSLSGILNTEAFF. In nucleotides, the CDR3 is TGTGCCAGCAGTTTATCAGGGATCCTGAACACTGAAGCTTTCTTT.

V is TRBV10-2 and J is TRBJ2-7; TRBD2 agrees at 13 bases. The CDR3 is 15 amino acids. Germline values: CDR1 WSHSY, CDR2 SAAADI. After removal of 4 bases from V and 6 bases from J, the junction contained 6 bases not matched to a gene. CDR3 bases: TGCGCCAGCAGTGGACTAGCGGGAGGAGGAGGCGAGCAGTACTTC. Translating it yields CASSGLAGGGGEQYF.

This clone has a single count. For the CDR3, the DNA is TGTGCCAGCAGCTTCTTCAGGAATCAAGAGACCCAGTACTTC. This gives the protein CASSFFRNQETQYF. The chain recombines TRBV11-1 with TRBJ2-5; no reliable D call. In germline, CDR1 is SGHAT, CDR2 FQDESV (reference sequence). This CDR3 is 14 amino acids long. Trimming pared 3 bases from V and 2 bases from J, leaving 10 bases between.

J is TRBJ1-4 and V is TRBV28; the match to TRBD1 covers 8 bases. Germline values: CDR1 MDHEN, CDR2 SYDVKM. J was trimmed by 4 bases and V by 4 bases; bases with no gene match: 2. CDR3 length: 14 amino acids. The CDR3 spells CASSYRGGNEKLFF. Here the CDR3 DNA reads TGTGCCAGCAGTTACAGGGGGGGTAATGAAAAACTGTTTTTT.

V gene TRBV7-2 combines with J gene TRBJ1-4, with 8 bases matching TRBD1. This CDR3 is 15 amino acids long. CDR1 SGHTA and CDR2 FQGNSA come from the germline V gene. The trim removed 5 bases at V and 10 bases at J, leaving 12 bases unmatched. CDR3 sequence reads: CASSPNTGGGRKLFF. The CDR3 DNA is TGTGCCAGCAGCCCTAACACAGGGGGAGGCCGAAAACTGTTTTTT.

The chain employs TRBV11-2 and TRBJ2-3, with D possibly matching TRBD1 (6 bases). With 1 base removed from V and 4 bases from J, the gap between germline ends came to 12 bases. Germline lookup yields CDR1 SGHAT and CDR2 FQNNGV. The length of the CDR3 is 15 residues. DNA of the CDR3: TGTGCCAGCAGCTTAGTTACAGGGTTTGCAGATACGCAGTATTTT. Its protein product is CASSLVTGFADTQYF.

The V gene is TRBV18, the J gene TRBJ1-1, with 9 bases lining up with TRBD1. The CDR3 runs 15 residues. From germline, CDR1 is KGHSH and CDR2 LQKENI. The V and J ends lost 3 bases and 1 base, in that order; junction bases with no gene match: 3. The CDR3 loop is CASSPADRGNTEAFF. The CDR3 bases are TGTGCCAGCTCACCCGCGGACAGGGGGAACACTGAAGCTTTCTTT.